This record covers a single T cell receptor beta chain. Its matching antigen is unknown. The PCR ran on 60 Vbeta and 13 Jbeta primers. The protocol was immunoSEQ multiplex PCR, while the TCRdb copy is restricted to in-frame clones and leaves out a portion. The data show 150,000 or so clones, roughly three quarters seen once. The CDR3 runs 14 residues. Trimming stripped 6 bases from V and 1 base from J, with 10 bases between. Germline V gives CDR1 SNHLY, CDR2 FYNNEI. This record comes from a study of cytomegalovirus exposure and HLA in healthy donors. Study findings and constraints: The study designated roughly 150 TCR beta chains cytomegalovirus-associated.

The chain carries TRBV2 and TRBJ2-1; no firm D call. Sequenced: PBMCs. This receptor was taken from a woman aged 35 to 49 in good health and CMV-seropositive. The CDR3 region is CASRETLSYNEQFF. The CDR3 bases are TGTGCCAGCAGGGAGACTCTATCCTACAATGAGCAGTTCTTC.